These 25 T cell receptor beta chains share one sample of origin, sequenced in a study of T cell responses to AZD1222 COVID-19 vaccine. Libraries were prepared by immunoSEQ multiplex PCR; TCRdb keeps only in-frame clonotypes and omits some of them. The data contain around 78,000 clones, around four fifths of them singletons. The material was peripheral blood, obtained on day 0 of AZD1222 vaccination. The source is an adult in good health.

J is TRBJ1-2 and V is TRBV19; D perhaps matches TRBD1 (5 bases). Trimming removed 6 bases at V and 3 bases at J, with 17 bases between. CDR1 and CDR2 (germline): LNHDA, SQIVND (reference sequence). This CDR3 region has 15 residues. DNA for the CDR3: TGTGCCAGTAGCCTCCAGGCGGGGGGTCACTATGGCTACACCTTC. Translated: CASSLQAGGHYGYTF.

The rearrangement links TRBV11-2 to TRBJ2-5; D possibly matches TRBD1 or TRBD2 (6 bases each). V was trimmed by 4 bases and J by 2 bases, leaving 14 bases between them. This CDR3 region has 15 residues. Germline loops: CDR1 SGHAT, CDR2 FQNNGV. CDR3 sequence reads: CASSSSGGSQETQYF. The CDR3 region has the DNA TGTGCCAGCAGCTCCTCCGGGGGCAGTCAAGAGACCCAGTACTTC.

J is TRBJ1-4 and V is TRBV9, with no clear D. Germline V gene sequence: CDR1 SGDLS, CDR2 YYNGEE. The length of the CDR3 is 13 residues. V gave up 1 base and J gave up 5 bases, with 6 bases separating them. The CDR3 loop reads CASSVLPNEKLFF. The DNA for the CDR3 is TGTGCCAGCAGCGTATTACCCAATGAAAAACTGTTTTTT.

Worth noting for this clone: This specimen includes other DNA sequences encoding the same CDR3. The genes are TRBV7-2 and TRBJ2-3; 7 bases fit TRBD2. The CDR3 has 15 residues. V shed 5 bases and J 0 bases; nucleotides not matched to a gene: 5. Germline lookup yields CDR1 SGHTA and CDR2 FQGNSA. CDR3 protein: CASSLSGVSTDTQYF. In DNA, the CDR3 is TGTGCCAGCAGCCTGAGCGGGGTTAGCACAGATACGCAGTATTTT.

The J gene is TRBJ1-1, the V gene TRBV12-3 or TRBV12-4; maybe TRBD1 (6 bases). V lost 5 bases to trimming and J lost 3 bases, with 10 bases between them. The CDR3 loop spans 13 amino acids. The CDR3 DNA follows: TGTGCCAGCAGTACGACAGGTTACACTGAAGCTTTCTTT. Amino acids: CASSTTGYTEAFF.

This clone came up once. V usage is TRBV3-1 (or the pseudogene TRBV3-2) and J usage is TRBJ1-4, with D perhaps TRBD1 (6 bases). V was trimmed by 0 bases and J by 8 bases, leaving 16 bases between them. Germline-derived CDR1 and CDR2 are LGHDT and YNNKEL (reference sequence). This CDR3 has 16 residues. CDR3 amino acids: CASSQDAGTSGEKLFF. In nucleotides, the CDR3 is TGTGCCAGCAGCCAAGACGCCGGGACATCTGGCGAAAAACTGTTTTTT.

V gene TRBV5-1 combines with J gene TRBJ2-2; no firm D call. This CDR3 is 15 amino acids long. Germline lookup yields CDR1 SGHRS and CDR2 YFSETQ. Trimming pared 7 bases from V and 4 bases from J, leaving 17 bases between. The CDR3: CASAVQETRTGELFF. CDR3 sequence (DNA): TGCGCCAGCGCAGTCCAGGAGACCCGCACCGGGGAGCTGTTTTTT. The variable domain in full, with the rest retrieved from reference TRBV5-1 and TRBJ2-2, is KAGVTQTPRYLIKTRGQQVTLSCSPISGHRSVSWYQQTPGQGLQFLFEYFSETQRNKGNFPGRFSGRQFSNSRSEMNVSTLELGDSALYLCASAVQETRTGELFFGEGSRLTVL.

This clone was recorded only once. V is TRBV19 and J is TRBJ2-5; D is unresolved. This CDR3 comprises 13 residues. Deletions cut 2 bases from V and 5 bases from J, with 9 bases between. Germline CDR1 is LNHDA and CDR2 is SQIVND (reference sequence). The CDR3 protein is CASSISGLETQYF. Here the CDR3 DNA reads TGTGCCAGTAGTATAAGTGGGCTGGAGACCCAGTACTTC.

The chain carries TRBV25-1 and TRBJ2-3; D is unclear. Trimming pared 0 bases from V and 6 bases from J, leaving 7 bases between. Looked up from germline, CDR1 is MGHDK and CDR2 is SYGVNS. The CDR3 has 13 residues. The CDR3 sequence: CASSEYGLDTQYF. The CDR3 bases are TGTGCCAGCAGTGAATATGGTTTGGATACGCAGTATTTT.

The gene calls are TRBV11-2 and TRBJ1-1; perhaps TRBD1 as D (6 bases). CDR3 size: 15 residues. Trimming removed 6 bases from V and 3 bases from J, with 17 bases in between. The germline V gene encodes CDR1 SGHAT and CDR2 FQNNGV. CDR3 nucleotides: TGTGCCAGCAGGCAGATCAGGGGCCTGGACACTGAAGCTTTCTTT. Protein product: CASRQIRGLDTEAFF.

The rearrangement joins TRBV15 to TRBJ1-5, with D possibly TRBD1 on 6 matching bases. Per germline, CDR1 LNHNV and CDR2 YYDKDF (reference sequence). This CDR3 comprises 15 residues. The V and J ends lost 0 bases and 3 bases respectively, with 9 bases between them. The CDR3 here is CATSRDKGDNQPQHF. CDR3 DNA sequence: TGTGCCACCAGCAGAGACAAGGGGGACAATCAGCCCCAGCATTTT.

This clone was seen a single time. The chain employs TRBV29-1 and TRBJ1-2, with D uncertain. Germline V gene data show CDR1 as SQVTM and CDR2 as ANQGSEA. The CDR3 contains 11 residues. V was shortened by 1 base and J by 5 bases, with 5 bases between the two germline ends. Here the CDR3 reads CSVEVGYGYTF. For the CDR3, the DNA is TGCAGCGTTGAAGTGGGGTATGGCTACACCTTC.

The chain carries TRBV11-1 and TRBJ1-2; no firm D call. V lost 0 bases and J 14 bases, leaving 19 bases between the germline ends. The CDR3 contains 14 residues. Germline V CDR1 and CDR2: SGHAT, FQDESV (reference sequence). The CDR3: CASSLARGTAGVTF. Here the CDR3 DNA reads TGTGCCAGCAGCTTAGCCCGGGGTACAGCCGGGGTGACCTTC.

CDR3 region: CASSAGMDRPPFF. The CDR3 bases are TGTGCCAGCAGTGCGGGGATGGACAGACCCCCTTTCTTT. The rearrangement links TRBV2 to TRBJ1-1, with D maybe TRBD1 (6 bases). Germline V gives CDR1 SNHLY, CDR2 FYNNEI. The CDR3 runs 13 residues. The V gene lost 4 bases and the J gene lost 12 bases, with 18 bases spanning the gap.

V and J are TRBV2 and TRBJ2-5; D is uncertain. Per the germline V gene, CDR1 is SNHLY and CDR2 is FYNNEI. This CDR3 region has 15 residues. V lost 4 bases and J lost 0, with 12 bases in between. The CDR3 DNA reads as TGTGCCAGCAGTGGAAGCTCCGGTTACCAAGAGACCCAGTACTTC. Protein product: CASSGSSGYQETQYF.

This chain uses TRBV6-2 or TRBV6-3 with TRBJ2-1, with D perhaps matching TRBD1 (6 bases). This CDR3 has 12 residues. Trimming left V 4 bases short and J 8 bases short, with 9 bases between. CDR1 is MNHEY, CDR2 SVGEGT, per germline. CDR3 DNA sequence: TGTGCCAGCAGTTCACAGGGTTATGAGCAGTTCTTC. As protein: CASSSQGYEQFF.

This clone was recorded once. Other nucleotide sequences from this sample produce the same CDR3. This chain uses TRBV18 with TRBJ1-6, with 7 bases that match TRBD1. The length of the CDR3 is 15 residues. Germline CDR1 is KGHSH and CDR2 is LQKENI. The ends lost 3 bases at V and 7 bases at J; junction bases unmatched: 6. Written as DNA, the CDR3 is TGTGCCAGCTCACCTTCGGCACAGGGGAATTCACCCCTCCACTTT. Translated: CASSPSAQGNSPLHF.

The CDR3 nucleotides are TGTGCCTGGAGTGTTTCGGCAGACCGCTATGGCTACACCTTC. It encodes CAWSVSADRYGYTF. V is TRBV30 and J is TRBJ1-2; D is ambiguous. V was pared by 0 bases and J by 4 bases, with 12 bases between. Germline loops: CDR1 GTSNPN, CDR2 SVGIG (reference sequence). This CDR3 has 14 residues.

The V and J genes are TRBV7-2 and TRBJ2-3, with TRBD2 matching over 12 bases. J lost 1 base, V lost 1 base, and 3 bases had no gene match. Per the germline V gene, CDR1 is SGHTA and CDR2 is FQGNSA. This CDR3 has 17 residues. CDR3 bases: TGTGCCAGCAGCTTAGGACTAGCGGGAGACGGCACAGATACGCAGTATTTT. Residues: CASSLGLAGDGTDTQYF.

This chain connects TRBV5-1 to TRBJ1-3; D gene unclear. The germline V gene encodes CDR1 SGHRS and CDR2 YFSETQ. The CDR3 is made up of 15 amino acids. Trimming left V 2 bases short and J 4 bases short, with 13 bases between. In DNA, the CDR3 is TGCGCCAGCAGCTTATCTCGAGCTGGAGGAAACACCATATATTTT. Translated: CASSLSRAGGNTIYF.

The chain couples TRBV9 to TRBJ1-4, with D possibly TRBD1 on 6 matching bases. In germline, CDR1 is SGDLS, CDR2 YYNGEE. The ends were cut back, 4 bases at V and 0 bases at J, with 13 bases in the middle. There are 16 residues in the CDR3. CDR3 DNA sequence: TGTGCCAGCAGCCCCCGGGAGGGGGCAACTAATGAAAAACTGTTTTTT. This translates into CASSPREGATNEKLFF.

This chain joins TRBV21-1 and TRBJ2-5; TRBD2, the table's D call, was not compared with the DNA. TRBV21-1 is a pseudogene locus. The CDR3 totals 16 residues. The CDR3 loop is CASSTPGPGGRETQYF. CDR3 in DNA: TGTGCCAGCAGCACTCCCGGGCCCGGGGGTAGAGAGACCCAGTACTTC.

The V gene is TRBV10-1, the J gene TRBJ2-7; 9 bases map to TRBD1. The CDR3 runs to 17 residues. Germline CDR1 and CDR2: WNHNN and SYGVQD (reference sequence). J was trimmed by 5 bases and V by 0 bases; bases with no gene match: 11. The CDR3 sequence is CASSESPTGQGKNEQYF. The CDR3 bases are TGCGCCAGCAGTGAGTCGCCCACGGGACAGGGAAAAAACGAGCAGTACTTC.

In this sample, this clone turned up a few times. This chain connects TRBV7-2 to TRBJ2-1; D gene ambiguous. The V gene lost 5 bases and the J gene lost 6 bases, with 17 bases spanning the gap. Germline V CDR1 and CDR2: SGHTA, FQGNSA. This CDR3 is 15 amino acids long. CDR3 in DNA: TGTGCCAGCAGCCTAAACGGTATAGTAGGCAATGAGCAGTTCTTC. Translation gives CASSLNGIVGNEQFF.

Points on this clone: This may stem from a read error, because a much larger clone lies one nucleotide away. The rearrangement links TRBV9 to TRBJ1-6, with D hard to call. This CDR3 has 19 amino acids. CDR1 is SGDLS and CDR2 is YYNGEE in the germline V gene. CDR3 loop: CASSPKPAVVDNANSLLHF. The CDR3 bases are TGTGCCAGCAGCCCTAAGCCCGCTGTGGTAGACAATGCTAATTCACTCCTCCACTTT.